The rows below give T cell receptor beta chains drawn from one sample of a study of CD8 T cells in Susac syndrome. MiXCR was run by TCRdb on the immunoSEQ multiplex PCR reads, yielding one entry per CDR3 protein. The table includes around 280,000 distinct CDR3 sequences, roughly nine tenths detected once. The sequencing input was CD4+ T cells from PBMCs. These TCRs come from a human donor with multiple sclerosis. Both conserved end residues are trimmed from each CDR3.

j_call v_call cdr3_aa
TRBJ2-3 TRBV25-1 ASSGRQGSGTDTQY
TRBJ1-6 TRBV14 ASSQGKQDRRHSPLH
TRBJ1-3 TRBV3-1 ASSLSTGVGNTIY
TRBJ1-5 TRBV7-2 ASSRGLGQPQH
TRBJ2-2 TRBV5-4 ASSLDSVDTGELF
TRBJ1-1 TRBV7-6 ASSLGARGQNTEAF
TRBJ1-2 TRBV30 AWSVRRLHGYT
TRBJ2-1 TRBV4-2 ASSQPDGLNEQF
TRBJ1-2 TRBV19 ASKRAPSRGLDYGYT
TRBJ1-2 TRBV12-3/TRBV12-4 ASSLMGAVSGYT
TRBJ1-3 TRBV3-1 ASSLGRGQRNTIY
TRBJ2-5 TRBV5-1 ASSLFDQETQY
TRBJ1-2 TRBV7-2 ASSNKGGVNFGYT
TRBJ2-5 TRBV7-9 ASSFYKGVNQY
TRBJ2-7 TRBV7-2 ASSRDRGRPGGEQY
TRBJ2-3 TRBV19 ASNPLPDGQDTQY
TRBJ2-7 TRBV20-1 SATLAAPYEQY
TRBJ2-3 TRBV7-3 ASSLSSASTDTQY
TRBJ2-3 TRBV20-1 SAGRDFSTDTQY
TRBJ2-7 TRBV6-6 ASRKLAEPLEQY
TRBJ1-5 TRBV7-2 ASTFGGGGNQPQH
TRBJ2-7 TRBV18 ASSQREDSYEQY
TRBJ1-1 TRBV7-8 ASSFTLTGSKGAF
TRBJ2-1 TRBV19 ASSIAPREYNEQF
TRBJ2-2 TRBV29-1 SVGGTGELF
TRBJ2-1 TRBV4-1 ASSQDPGRTKIDEQF
TRBJ2-5 TRBV24-1 ATSRGSGGSSGETQY
TRBJ1-2 TRBV3-1 ASSLTATGGSSGYT
TRBJ2-2 TRBV29-1 SVEGPSGMDTGELF
TRBJ2-1 TRBV11-3 ASSSRYSGGQF
TRBJ2-1 TRBV20-1 SAVGLAGINEQF
TRBJ2-1 TRBV7-9 AVKQGEQF
TRBJ1-1 TRBV9 ASSADTMNTEAF
TRBJ2-6 TRBV5-4 ASSPPGRAPSGANVLT
TRBJ2-2 TRBV2 ASSLGLASTGELF
TRBJ2-5 TRBV5-1 ASTSVRQETQY
TRBJ2-1 TRBV7-6 ASSRGTSSNEQF
TRBJ1-2 TRBV6-1 ASSSPGRHGYT
TRBJ2-7 TRBV5-1 ASSLAGQGRPEQY
TRBJ1-4 TRBV2 ASSEGARTAGEKLF
TRBJ1-5 TRBV20-1 SATSGQGQPQH
TRBJ2-5 TRBV2 ASSARLFQETQY
TRBJ1-1 TRBV10-3 AIRREGAVNTEAF
TRBJ2-5 TRBV13 ASSRTSIAETQY
TRBJ1-5 TRBV12-3/TRBV12-4 ASSRLGDQPQH
TRBJ2-1 TRBV30 AWNEDWSYNEQF
TRBJ1-2 TRBV28 ASTWGRVYGYT
TRBJ2-2 TRBV7-9 ASSLPVGTGELF
TRBJ2-5 TRBV6-2/TRBV6-3 ASTWDRGPRSQY
TRBJ1-1 TRBV30 AWSVNKNTEAF